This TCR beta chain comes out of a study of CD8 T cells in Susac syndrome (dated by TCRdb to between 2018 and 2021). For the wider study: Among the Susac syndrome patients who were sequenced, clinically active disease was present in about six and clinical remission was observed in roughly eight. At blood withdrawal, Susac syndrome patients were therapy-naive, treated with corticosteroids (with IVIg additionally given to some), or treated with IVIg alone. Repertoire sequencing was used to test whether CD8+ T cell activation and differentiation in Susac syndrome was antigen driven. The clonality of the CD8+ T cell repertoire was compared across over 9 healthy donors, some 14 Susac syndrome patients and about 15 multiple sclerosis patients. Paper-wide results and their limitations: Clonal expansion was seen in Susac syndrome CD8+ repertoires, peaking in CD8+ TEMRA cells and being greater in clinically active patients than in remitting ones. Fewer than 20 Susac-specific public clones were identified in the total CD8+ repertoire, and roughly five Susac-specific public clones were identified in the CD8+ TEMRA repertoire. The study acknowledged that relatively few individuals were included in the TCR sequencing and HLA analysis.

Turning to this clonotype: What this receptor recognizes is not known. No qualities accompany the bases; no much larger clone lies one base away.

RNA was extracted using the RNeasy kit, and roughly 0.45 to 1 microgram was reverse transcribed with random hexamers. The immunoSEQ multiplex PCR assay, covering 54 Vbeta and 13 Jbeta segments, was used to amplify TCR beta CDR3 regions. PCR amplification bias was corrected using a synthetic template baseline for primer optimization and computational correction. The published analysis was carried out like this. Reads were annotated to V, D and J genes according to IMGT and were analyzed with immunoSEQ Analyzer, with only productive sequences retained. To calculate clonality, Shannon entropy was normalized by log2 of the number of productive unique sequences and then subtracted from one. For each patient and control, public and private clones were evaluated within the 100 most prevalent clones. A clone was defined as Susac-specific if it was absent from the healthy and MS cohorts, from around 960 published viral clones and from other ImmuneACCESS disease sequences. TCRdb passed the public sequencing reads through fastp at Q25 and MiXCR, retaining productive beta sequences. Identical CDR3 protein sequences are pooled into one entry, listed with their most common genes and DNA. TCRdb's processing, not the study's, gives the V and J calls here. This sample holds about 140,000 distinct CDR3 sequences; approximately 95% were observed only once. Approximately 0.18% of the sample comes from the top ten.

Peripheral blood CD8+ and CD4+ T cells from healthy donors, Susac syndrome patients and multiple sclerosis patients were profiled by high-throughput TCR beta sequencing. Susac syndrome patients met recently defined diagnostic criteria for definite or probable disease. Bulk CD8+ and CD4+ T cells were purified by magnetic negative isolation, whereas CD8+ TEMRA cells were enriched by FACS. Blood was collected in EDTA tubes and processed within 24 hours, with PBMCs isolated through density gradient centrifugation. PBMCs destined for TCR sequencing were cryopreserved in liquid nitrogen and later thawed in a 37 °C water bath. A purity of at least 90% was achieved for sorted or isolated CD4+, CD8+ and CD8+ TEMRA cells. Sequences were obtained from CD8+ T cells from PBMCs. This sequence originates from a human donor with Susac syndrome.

The CDR3 protein: CASSLRDWISTDTQYF. The nucleotide sequence reads as follows: TGTGCCAGCTCACTTCGGGACTGGATCTCCACAGATACGCAGTATTTT. The chain joins TRBV18 to TRBJ2-3, with TRBD2 as a weak D call on 6 bases. The CDR3 goes from the cysteine to the phenylalanine over 16 residues. Only the CDR3 DNA is retained, 48 bases long and in frame from the first base. CDR1 KGHSH and CDR2 LQKENI are derived from the germline V gene. At the junction V is shortened by 4 bases and J by 2 bases, with 16 bases in between.